The clone carrying this T cell receptor beta chain was counted a single time. Antigen unknown. Donors consisted of healthy bone marrow donors. Researchers ran the PCR with 60 Vbeta and 13 Jbeta primers. Here immunoSEQ multiplex PCR was the method, and the copy in TCRdb shows in-frame clones only, minus some. This sample carries about 160,000 clones, approximately 80% of them seen once, and the ten largest clones take approximately 2%. These data belong to a study of cytomegalovirus exposure and HLA in healthy donors. Study findings and constraints: For most subjects, TCR beta sequences were reported to predict HLA-A and HLA-B alleles with accuracy. V- and J-gene trimming of TCR beta was linked (in a later analysis) to a missense DCLRE1C variant. Analyses of presence and absence presupposed an approximately uniform sequencing depth across donors.

CDR1 and CDR2 (germline): KGHSH, LQKENI. Losses at the gene ends were 4 bases for V and 6 bases for J; bases not matched to a gene: 6. The CDR3 sequence is 14 residues long. The sequencing sample was made of PBMCs. This TCR came from a young woman in good health and CMV-seronegative. The genes are TRBV18 and TRBJ2-7; TRBD1 agrees at 10 bases. The CDR3 nucleotides read TGTGCCAGCTCACATGGGACAGGGGAGGCCGAGCAGTACTTC. Translation: CASSHGTGEAEQYF. Using reference TRBV18 and TRBJ2-7 for the parts outside the CDR3, the full variable domain is NAGVMQNPRHLVRRRGQEARLRCSPMKGHSHVYWYRQLPEEGLKFMVYLQKENIIDESGMPKERFSAEFPKEGPSILRIQQVVRGDSAAYFCASSHGTGEAEQYFGPGTRLTVT.